This T cell receptor (beta chain) was identified in a study of Graves' ophthalmopathy and Graves' hyperthyroidism. Ophthalmopathy donors were characterized by moderate-to-severe activity, CAS of at least 3, NOSPECS of at least 4, and duration under 3 months. Clinical symptoms, serum thyroxine, TRAb, thyroid ultrasound and orbital computed tomography formed the basis of diagnosis. This clonotype was recorded many times. The CDR3 extends over 14 amino acids. Germline V CDR1 and CDR2: SGHTA, FQGNSA. The germline V and J ends were trimmed by 1 base and 0 bases, with 6 bases remaining between them. Amplifying from RNA transcripts, the study obtained TCR beta CDR3 regions. HTBI-primed RT-PCR formed the first round, and a multiplex PCR formed the second. TCRdb recomputed calls from the multiplex PCR reads with MiXCR, one row per CDR3 protein. The repertoire has some 210,000 distinct CDR3 sequences, about 32% of them found once; the top ten carry about 9.1%.

Sequenced: peripheral blood. V is TRBV7-2 and J is TRBJ1-1; D gene unclear. The receptor's source is a man aged 50 to 60 with Graves' ophthalmopathy. CDR3 sequence reads: CASSLVSMNTEAFF. The CDR3 region has the DNA TGTGCCAGCAGCTTAGTAAGCATGAACACTGAAGCTTTCTTT. Together with reference TRBV7-2 and TRBJ1-1, the CDR3 gives the full variable domain: GAGVSQSPSNKVTEKGKDVELRCDPISGHTALYWYRQSLGQGLEFLIYFQGNSAPDKSGLPSDRFSAERTGGSVSTLTIQRTQQEDSAVYLCASSLVSMNTEAFFGQGTRLTVV.